The 32 T cell receptor beta chains given below trace back to one sample, sequenced in a study of tissue T cells after allogeneic stem cell transplantation. TCRdb's table, derived via immunoSEQ multiplex PCR, lists solely in-frame clones and lacks some. Of roughly 25,000 clones in the sample, around 67% are singletons; the top ten hold approximately 8%. The input for sequencing was tissue from the ileum, taken at autopsy. These receptor sequences come from a female donor of 60 years or more with lung cancer.

The chain recombines TRBV11-3 with TRBJ2-6, with a tentative D call TRBD2 (6 bases). This CDR3 contains 16 residues. Germline V gene sequence: CDR1 SGHNT, CDR2 YENEEA. V was shortened by 3 bases and J by 4 bases, with 13 bases between the two germline ends. The CDR3 sequence is CASSFGSAGGANVLTF. The CDR3 nucleotides are TGTGCCAGCAGCTTCGGGTCCGCGGGGGGGGCCAACGTCCTGACTTTC.

The rearrangement uses TRBV4-2 and TRBJ2-5, with D perhaps TRBD1 (5 bases). Germline V gene data show CDR1 as LGHNA and CDR2 as YNFKEQ. The CDR3 extends over 14 amino acids. V lost 4 bases, J lost 3 bases, and 12 bases lay in between. CDR3 DNA sequence: TGTGCCAGCAGCCGAAGCGCAGGGAAAGAGACCCAGTACTTC. As protein: CASSRSAGKETQYF.

The chain joins TRBV5-8 to TRBJ1-2; 7 bases fit TRBD1. The CDR3 has 16 residues. Trimming took 4 bases from V and 7 from J; bases not matched to a gene: 16. Germline V gene lookup returns CDR1 SGHTS and CDR2 YDEGEE. CDR3 loop: CASSRKTTGRIGGYTF. Here the CDR3 DNA reads TGTGCCAGCAGCCGGAAAACGACAGGGAGAATAGGTGGCTACACCTTC.

The J gene is TRBJ1-2, the V gene TRBV5-1; unclear D gene. There are 13 residues in the CDR3. CDR1 is SGHRS and CDR2 is YFSETQ in the germline V gene. V lost 3 bases and J lost 8, with 14 bases in between. The CDR3 nucleotides are TGCGCCAGCAGCTCCTTACCCCTAGGGGGCTACACCTTC. Protein sequence: CASSSLPLGGYTF.

The rearrangement uses TRBV4-2 and TRBJ2-7; D is undetermined. This CDR3 spans 13 amino acids. V lost 0 bases and J 3 bases, leaving 6 bases between the germline ends. Germline V CDR1 and CDR2: LGHNA, YNFKEQ. CDR3 bases: TGTGCCAGCAGCCAAGATCCGCGCTACGAGCAGTACTTC. This codes for CASSQDPRYEQYF.

The chain carries TRBV7-9 and TRBJ2-7, with D possibly being TRBD1 (6 bases). The CDR3 is 15 residues long. The V gene lost 3 bases and the J gene lost 2 bases, with 14 bases spanning the gap. The germline gives CDR1 SEHNR, CDR2 FQNEAQ (reference sequence). The CDR3 region is CASSLFVNRAYEQYF. The CDR3 DNA reads as TGTGCCAGCAGCTTGTTTGTCAACAGGGCCTACGAGCAGTACTTC.

This CDR3 reads CASSLTRTTDTQYF. CDR3 bases: TGTGCCAGCAGTTTGACAAGAACCACAGATACGCAGTATTTT. The rearrangement joins TRBV2 to TRBJ2-3; D gene uncertain. Germline assignment: CDR1 SNHLY and CDR2 FYNNEI. V was clipped by 5 bases and J by 2 bases, with 11 bases between them. The CDR3 has 14 amino acids. Drawing the rest from reference TRBV2 and TRBJ2-3, the complete variable domain is EPEVTQTPSHQVTQMGQEVILRCVPISNHLYFYWYRQILGQKVEFLVSFYNNEISEKSEIFDDQFSVERPDGSNFTLKIRSTKLEDSAMYFCASSLTRTTDTQYFGPGTRLTVL.

The J gene is TRBJ2-7, the V gene TRBV18; D is perhaps TRBD2 (5 bases). The germline V and J ends were trimmed by 0 bases and 3 bases, with 6 bases remaining between them. Germline CDR1 reads KGHSH; CDR2 reads LQKENI. The CDR3 has 13 amino acids. The CDR3 here is CASSPPGSYEQYF. CDR3 DNA sequence: TGTGCCAGCTCACCACCGGGGAGCTACGAGCAGTACTTC.

The chain carries TRBV7-2 and TRBJ1-1; no clear D gene. The CDR3 is 15 residues long. Trimming removed 1 base at V and 4 bases at J, with 13 bases between. CDR1 and CDR2 from the germline V gene are SGHTA and FQGNSA. The CDR3 DNA is TGTGCCAGCAGCTTAGTAGTCGGGTTAGGCACTGAAGCTTTCTTT. This codes for CASSLVVGLGTEAFF.

This chain connects TRBV4-3 to TRBJ1-6; D gene unclear. The CDR3 contains 14 residues. CDR1 and CDR2 (germline): LGHNA, YSLEER. Trimming cost V 6 bases and J 9 bases, with 15 bases left between them. The CDR3 DNA reads TGCGCCAGCAGAAAGGGATTCGGAACTTCACCCCTCCACTTT. It codes for CASRKGFGTSPLHF.

V and J are TRBV4-2 and TRBJ2-1; 9 bases are shared with TRBD2. The V gene end was trimmed by 0 bases and the J gene end by 0 bases; junction bases not matched to a gene: 9. The CDR3 consists of 19 residues. Germline-derived CDR1 and CDR2 are LGHNA and YNFKEQ. CDR3 sequence: CASSQDLDSSGDSYNEQFF. In DNA form, the CDR3 reads TGTGCCAGCAGCCAAGATCTCGATTCTAGCGGGGACTCCTACAATGAGCAGTTCTTC.

The chain employs TRBV3-1 (or the pseudogene TRBV3-2) and TRBJ1-4; D gene ambiguous. Germline V gene sequence: CDR1 LGHDT, CDR2 YNNKEL (reference sequence). The CDR3 length is 17 residues. Trimming left V 1 base short and J 0 bases short, with 12 bases between. CDR3 DNA: TGTGCCAGCAGCCAAGGGTGGGGAGGTGCAACTAATGAAAAACTGTTTTTT. Its translation: CASSQGWGGATNEKLFF.

This clone showed up just once. The rearrangement joins TRBV19 to TRBJ1-1; a possible D gene is TRBD1 (6 bases). CDR3 length: 13 residues. V lost 3 bases, J lost 5 bases, and 10 bases lay in between. Germline loops: CDR1 LNHDA, CDR2 SQIVND (reference sequence). The chain's CDR3 is CASSMGAGTEAFF. The CDR3 bases are TGTGCCAGTAGTATGGGGGCGGGAACTGAAGCTTTCTTT. Full variable domain (outside the CDR3, taken from reference TRBV19 and TRBJ1-1): DGGITQSPKYLFRKEGQNVTLSCEQNLNHDAMYWYRQDPGQGLRLIYYSQIVNDFQKGDIAEGYSVSREKKESFPLTVTSAQKNPTAFYLCASSMGAGTEAFFGQGTRLTVV.

This chain uses TRBV30 with TRBJ2-1, with TRBD2 identical over 13 bases. The germline CDR1 and CDR2 sequences are GTSNPN and SVGIG (reference sequence). The CDR3 has 14 residues. Trimming at V came to 3 bases and at J to 14 bases, leaving 10 bases not matched to a gene. In DNA, the CDR3 is TGTGCCTGGAGCAAGATTGGACTAGCGGGAGACGAGTTCTTC. Its protein product is CAWSKIGLAGDEFF.

This clone was seen a single time. V usage is TRBV5-6 and J usage is TRBJ1-5; D perhaps matches TRBD1 (5 bases). CDR1 is SGHDT, CDR2 YYEEEE, per germline. Trimming pared 0 bases from V and 4 bases from J, leaving 17 bases between. CDR3 length equals 17 residues. CDR3 bases: TGTGCCAGCAGCTTGGGGGGACGGACCATGATTAATCAGCCCCAGCATTTT. This translates into CASSLGGRTMINQPQHF.

About this clone: The junction departs from germline at one end; a sequencing error may be responsible. V and J are TRBV3-1 (or the pseudogene TRBV3-2) and TRBJ1-2; the match to TRBD1 covers 11 bases. Per germline, CDR1 LGHDT and CDR2 YNNKEL (reference sequence). The CDR3 totals 15 residues. The CDR3 DNA sequence: TGTGCCAGCAGACAAGGACAGGGGGCGTACTATGGCTACACCTTC. It yields the protein CASRQGQGAYYGYTF.

This sequence joins TRBV5-1 and TRBJ2-1, with D hard to call. This CDR3 region has 11 residues. Looked up from germline, CDR1 is SGHRS and CDR2 is YFSETQ. V was trimmed by 3 bases and J by 4 bases, leaving 2 bases between them. The CDR3 protein is CASSSYNEQFF. The CDR3 DNA is TGCGCCAGCAGCTCTTACAATGAGCAGTTCTTC.

This chain connects TRBV19 to TRBJ2-7; D uncertain. With 1 base removed from V and 3 bases from J, the gap between germline ends came to 10 bases. Germline CDR1 reads LNHDA; CDR2 reads SQIVND (reference sequence). The CDR3 covers 14 residues. The CDR3 DNA is TGTGCCAGTAGTATAGCTCGTCTCAACTACGAGCAGTACTTC. Its protein is CASSIARLNYEQYF.

This clone is medium-sized by share. The rearrangement uses TRBV30 and TRBJ1-3; tentatively, D is TRBD1 (5 bases). Germline CDR1 is GTSNPN and CDR2 is SVGIG (reference sequence). The CDR3 covers 14 residues. V was cut by 3 bases and J by 1 base, with 10 bases left in between. The CDR3 DNA sequence: TGTGCCTGGAGCGAGGGGCAGTCTGGAAACACCATATATTTT. This gives the protein CAWSEGQSGNTIYF.

V usage is TRBV7-9 and J usage is TRBJ1-6, with 9 bases identical to TRBD1. Germline V lookup: CDR1 SEHNR, CDR2 FQNEAQ (reference sequence). V trimming: 5 bases; J trimming: 10 bases; junction bases outside the gene matches: 6. The CDR3 is made up of 14 amino acids. This chain's CDR3 is CASSADRGASPLHF. The CDR3 nucleotides are TGTGCCAGCAGCGCGGACAGGGGCGCATCACCCCTCCACTTT.

The chain carries TRBV6-6 and TRBJ1-2, with a possible D match to TRBD1 (5 bases). Looked up from germline, CDR1 is MNHNY and CDR2 is SVGAGI (reference sequence). The CDR3 sequence is 14 residues long. Trimming cost V 4 bases and J 4 bases, with 13 bases left between them. CDR3 in DNA: TGTGCCAGCAGTTCCAGGGTAAGCAGCTATGGCTACACCTTC. Residues: CASSSRVSSYGYTF.

The genes are TRBV4-1 and TRBJ2-1, with TRBD2 identical over 9 bases. This CDR3 spans 14 amino acids. Germline trimming cut 8 bases from V and 9 bases from J; bases unmatched to any gene: 11. Per germline, CDR1 MGHRA and CDR2 YSYEKL. CDR3 DNA sequence: TGCGCCAGCGCCAAAGTGGCGGGGGGGGGTGAGCAGTTCTTC. It encodes CASAKVAGGGEQFF.

The chain uses TRBV29-1 and TRBJ1-5; TRBD1 might be the D (5 bases). Germline V gives CDR1 SQVTM, CDR2 ANQGSEA. The V and J ends lost 1 base and 2 bases respectively, with 6 bases between them. This CDR3 is 13 amino acids long. CDR3 nucleotides: TGCAGCGTTGAAGGGGACGGCAATCAGCCCCAGCATTTT. Encoded protein: CSVEGDGNQPQHF.

V is TRBV7-2 and J is TRBJ1-5, with 8 bases fitting TRBD1. After removal of 0 bases from V and 4 bases from J, the junction contained 5 bases not matched to a gene. This CDR3 region has 16 residues. CDR1 is SGHTA, CDR2 FQGNSA, per germline. CDR3 nucleotides: TGTGCCAGCAGCTTAGCCGATGGGGACAGGAATCAGCCCCAGCATTTT. Translating gives CASSLADGDRNQPQHF.

This sequence joins TRBV15 and TRBJ1-2; unclear D gene. Germline lookup yields CDR1 LNHNV and CDR2 YYDKDF (reference sequence). V was shortened by 0 bases and J by 3 bases, with 14 bases between the two germline ends. The CDR3 totals 16 residues. Here the CDR3 reads CATSRDRRILDYGYTF. DNA for the CDR3: TGTGCCACCAGCAGAGATAGACGGATTTTGGACTATGGCTACACCTTC.

The V and J genes are TRBV3-1 (or the pseudogene TRBV3-2) and TRBJ2-7; D gene ambiguous. V dropped 0 bases and J dropped 6 bases, with 9 bases sitting between them. Germline V CDR1 and CDR2: LGHDT, YNNKEL (reference sequence). This CDR3 region has 13 residues. The CDR3 reads CASSQDRVTEQYF. In nucleotides, the CDR3 is TGTGCCAGCAGCCAAGATCGGGTGACCGAGCAGTACTTC.

This chain joins TRBV4-2 and TRBJ1-1; no reliable D call. The V end was cut by 0 bases, the J end by 5 bases, with 16 bases between. The CDR3 length is 16 residues. Germline CDR1 LGHNA, CDR2 YNFKEQ. DNA of the CDR3: TGTGCCAGCAGCCAAGAAGTGAACAGTTTGGGAACTGAAGCTTTCTTT. Translating it yields CASSQEVNSLGTEAFF.

This rearrangement joins TRBV11-3 to TRBJ2-3, with 8 bases aligning to TRBD2. The CDR3 runs to 15 residues. Unmatched junction bases numbered 10, after V lost 5 bases and J lost 6 bases. Germline assignment: CDR1 SGHNT and CDR2 YENEEA. CDR3 amino acids: CASSPKREKLDTQYF. CDR3 DNA: TGTGCCAGCAGCCCCAAGCGGGAGAAGTTGGATACGCAGTATTTT.

V usage is TRBV3-1 (or the pseudogene TRBV3-2) and J usage is TRBJ2-5, with TRBD2 matching 11 bases. With 6 bases clipped from V and 5 bases from J, the junction kept 14 bases outside the gene matches. This CDR3 region has 17 residues. CDR1 and CDR2 (germline): LGHDT, YNNKEL (reference sequence). CDR3 nucleotide sequence: TGTGCCAGCAGACCAGCCTTAGCGGGGGGGACTTGGGAGACCCAGTACTTC. Translation gives CASRPALAGGTWETQYF.

This clone was picked up one time. The rearrangement joins TRBV3-1 (or the pseudogene TRBV3-2) to TRBJ1-1, with D perhaps matching TRBD1 (5 bases). Germline V gene lookup returns CDR1 LGHDT and CDR2 YNNKEL (reference sequence). The V and J ends lost 4 bases and 1 base respectively, with 16 bases between them. The CDR3 length is 16 residues. The chain's CDR3 is CASSPAGRWSNTEAFF. CDR3 bases: TGTGCCAGCAGCCCCGCGGGGCGGTGGTCGAACACTGAAGCTTTCTTT.

The rearrangement uses TRBV7-8 and TRBJ2-3; 12 positions agree with TRBD2. V lost 0 bases and J lost 1; bases outside the gene matches: 8. The V gene's germline CDR1 is SGHVS and CDR2 FQNEAQ. The CDR3 has 19 residues. The CDR3 spells CASSLAKGLAGPGTDTQYF. The CDR3 bases are TGTGCCAGCAGCTTAGCGAAGGGACTAGCGGGTCCTGGCACAGATACGCAGTATTTT. The full variable domain, in which reference TRBV7-8 and TRBJ2-3 provide the parts outside the CDR3, is GAGVSQSPRYKVAKRGQDVALRCDPISGHVSLFWYQQALGQGPEFLTYFQNEAQLDKSGLPSDRFFAERPEGSVSTLKIQRTQQEDSAVYLCASSLAKGLAGPGTDTQYFGPGTRLTVL.

This clone has just one count. The chain employs TRBV19 and TRBJ1-2; 7 nucleotides align to TRBD1. The CDR3 is 14 residues long. Per germline, CDR1 LNHDA and CDR2 SQIVND (reference sequence). The V segment lost 7 bases and the J segment 5 bases; nucleotides outside the gene matches: 10. Here the CDR3 reads CASNLQGPAYGYTF. CDR3 in DNA: TGTGCCAGTAACCTACAGGGGCCCGCGTATGGCTACACCTTC.